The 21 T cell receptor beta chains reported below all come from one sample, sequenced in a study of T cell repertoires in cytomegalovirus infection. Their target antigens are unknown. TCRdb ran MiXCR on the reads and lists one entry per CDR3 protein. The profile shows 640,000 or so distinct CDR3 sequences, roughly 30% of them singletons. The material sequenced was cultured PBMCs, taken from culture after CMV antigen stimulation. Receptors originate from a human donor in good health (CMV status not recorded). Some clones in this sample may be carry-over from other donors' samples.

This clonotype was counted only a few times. CDR3 nucleotides: TGCAGTGCTAGAGATTCGAGGGGGACAGACTACGAGCAGTACTTC. Translated, it gives CSARDSRGTDYEQYF. The chain couples TRBV20-1 to TRBJ2-7, with 7 nucleotides matching TRBD1. Germline V gene sequence: CDR1 DFQATT, CDR2 SNEGSKA (reference sequence). CDR3 size: 15 residues. V lost 0 bases, J lost 3 bases, and 8 bases stayed unmatched.

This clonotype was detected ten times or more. CDR3 sequence: CASSLELNTGELFF. The CDR3 DNA is TGTGCCAGCAGCTTAGAGTTAAACACCGGGGAGCTGTTTTTT. The V call is TRBV7-2, the J call TRBJ2-2; D gene uncertain. Trimming removed 1 base from V and 2 bases from J, with 5 bases in between. The CDR3 is made up of 14 amino acids. Germline V gene sequence: CDR1 SGHTA, CDR2 FQGNSA.

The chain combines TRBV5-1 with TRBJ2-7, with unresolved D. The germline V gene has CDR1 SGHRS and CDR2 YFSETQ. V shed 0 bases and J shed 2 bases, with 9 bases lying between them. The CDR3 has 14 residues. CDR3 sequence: CASSLDGQPYEQYF. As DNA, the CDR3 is TGCGCCAGCAGCTTGGATGGGCAGCCCTACGAGCAGTACTTC.

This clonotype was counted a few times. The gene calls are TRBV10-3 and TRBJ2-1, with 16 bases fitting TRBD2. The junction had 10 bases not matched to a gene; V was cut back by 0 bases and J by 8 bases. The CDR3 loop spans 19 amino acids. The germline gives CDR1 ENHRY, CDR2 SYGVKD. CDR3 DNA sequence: TGTGCCATCAGTGAGTCGCCGGGACTAGCGGGAGGGCGGCTCGATGAGCAGTTCTTC. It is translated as CAISESPGLAGGRLDEQFF.

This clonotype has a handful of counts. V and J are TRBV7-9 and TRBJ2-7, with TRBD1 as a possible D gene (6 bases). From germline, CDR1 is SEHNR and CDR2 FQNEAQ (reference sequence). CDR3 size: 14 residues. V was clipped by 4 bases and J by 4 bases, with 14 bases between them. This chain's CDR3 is CASSSGQLGYEQYF. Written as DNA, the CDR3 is TGTGCCAGCAGCTCCGGACAGCTGGGGTACGAGCAGTACTTC.

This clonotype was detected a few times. The CDR3 protein is CASSDTSSYNEQFF. CDR3 DNA: TGTGCCAGCTCCGATACAAGCTCCTACAATGAGCAGTTCTTC. The chain carries TRBV12-3 or TRBV12-4 and TRBJ2-1; D is unresolved. The CDR3 covers 14 residues. Between the trimmed V and J ends, which lost 8 bases and 0 bases, there was a span of 11 bases.

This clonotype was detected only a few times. The CDR3 DNA reads TGCAGCGGGTTCAGGGACAGTAGATACACCTTC. This codes for CSGFRDSRYTF. The chain links TRBV29-1 to TRBJ1-2; 7 nucleotides agree with TRBD1. Germline CDR1 SQVTM, CDR2 ANQGSEA. With V trimmed by 7 bases and J by 11 bases, 10 bases remained unmatched. The CDR3 has 11 residues. Drawing the rest from reference TRBV29-1 and TRBJ1-2, the complete variable domain is SAVISQKPSRDICQRGTSLTIQCQVDSQVTMMFWYRQQPGQSLTLIATANQGSEATYESGFVIDKFPISRPNLTFSTLTVSNMSPEDSSIYLCSGFRDSRYTFGSGTRLTVV.

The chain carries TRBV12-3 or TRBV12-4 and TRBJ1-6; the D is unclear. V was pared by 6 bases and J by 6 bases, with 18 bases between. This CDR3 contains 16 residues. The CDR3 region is CASSSSGGLGNSPLHF. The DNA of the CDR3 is TGTGCCAGCAGCTCCTCGGGCGGACTGGGTAATTCACCCCTCCACTTT.

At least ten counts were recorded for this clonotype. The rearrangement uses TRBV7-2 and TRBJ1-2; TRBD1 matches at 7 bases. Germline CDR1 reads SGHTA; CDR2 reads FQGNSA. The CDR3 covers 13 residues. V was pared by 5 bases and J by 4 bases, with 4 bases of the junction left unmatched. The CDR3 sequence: CASSPGTAYGYTF. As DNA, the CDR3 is TGTGCCAGCAGCCCAGGGACAGCCTATGGCTACACCTTC.

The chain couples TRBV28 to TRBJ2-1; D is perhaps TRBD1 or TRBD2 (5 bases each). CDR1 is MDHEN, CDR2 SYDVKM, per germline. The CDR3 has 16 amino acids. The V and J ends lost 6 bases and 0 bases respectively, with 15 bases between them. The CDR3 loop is CASREPRGSSYNEQFF. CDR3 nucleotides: TGTGCCAGCAGAGAGCCCCGGGGCAGCTCCTACAATGAGCAGTTCTTC.

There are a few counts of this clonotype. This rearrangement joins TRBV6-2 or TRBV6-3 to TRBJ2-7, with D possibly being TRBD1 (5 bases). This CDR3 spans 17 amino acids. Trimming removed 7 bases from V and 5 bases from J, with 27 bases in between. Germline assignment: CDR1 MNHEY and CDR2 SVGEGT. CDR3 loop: CASNPAPWQGSVDEQYF. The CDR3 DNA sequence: TGTGCCAGCAACCCCGCGCCCTGGCAGGGCTCTGTCGACGAGCAGTACTTC.

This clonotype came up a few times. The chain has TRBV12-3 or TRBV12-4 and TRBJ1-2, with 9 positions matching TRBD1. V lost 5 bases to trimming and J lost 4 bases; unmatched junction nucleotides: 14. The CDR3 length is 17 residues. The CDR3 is CASSHDPPGQGSYGYTF. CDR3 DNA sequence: TGTGCCAGCAGTCACGACCCCCCGGGACAGGGATCCTATGGCTACACCTTC.

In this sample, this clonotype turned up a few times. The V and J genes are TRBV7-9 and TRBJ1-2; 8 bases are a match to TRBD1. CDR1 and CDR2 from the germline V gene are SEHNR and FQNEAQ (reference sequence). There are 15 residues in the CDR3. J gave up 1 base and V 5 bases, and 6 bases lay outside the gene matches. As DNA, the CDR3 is TGTGCCAGCAGCCCCTGGACAGGGTTTAACTATGGCTACACCTTC. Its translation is CASSPWTGFNYGYTF.

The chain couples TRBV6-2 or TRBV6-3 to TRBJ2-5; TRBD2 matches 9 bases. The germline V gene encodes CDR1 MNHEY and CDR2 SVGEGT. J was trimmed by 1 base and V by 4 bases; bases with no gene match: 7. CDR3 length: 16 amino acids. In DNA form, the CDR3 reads TGTGCCAGCAGTTCCGGGAATAGCGGGAGCCAAGAGACCCAGTACTTC. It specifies CASSSGNSGSQETQYF.

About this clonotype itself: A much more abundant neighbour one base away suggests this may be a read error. DNA for the CDR3: TGTGCCAGCAGCCGACTAGCGGGAGGGGGAGATACGCAGTATTTT. Translating it yields CASSRLAGGGDTQYF. V and J are TRBV6-5 and TRBJ2-3, with 14 bases matching TRBD2. Trimming took 6 bases from V and 5 from J; bases not matched to a gene: 4. CDR1 MNHEY and CDR2 SVGAGI come from the germline V gene. The CDR3 is made up of 15 amino acids.

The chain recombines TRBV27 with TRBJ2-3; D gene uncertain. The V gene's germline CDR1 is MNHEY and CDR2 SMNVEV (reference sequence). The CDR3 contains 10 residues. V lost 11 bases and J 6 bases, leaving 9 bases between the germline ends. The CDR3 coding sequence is TGTGCCGTAGCCGGCGATACGCAGTATTTT. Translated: CAVAGDTQYF.

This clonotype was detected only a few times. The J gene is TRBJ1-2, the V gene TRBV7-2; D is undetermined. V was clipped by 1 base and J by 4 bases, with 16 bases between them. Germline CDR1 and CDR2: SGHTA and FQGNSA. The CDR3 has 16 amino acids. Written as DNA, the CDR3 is TGTGCCAGCAGCTTAGGGACCCGGTCTAGGAGCTATGGCTACACCTTC. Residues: CASSLGTRSRSYGYTF.

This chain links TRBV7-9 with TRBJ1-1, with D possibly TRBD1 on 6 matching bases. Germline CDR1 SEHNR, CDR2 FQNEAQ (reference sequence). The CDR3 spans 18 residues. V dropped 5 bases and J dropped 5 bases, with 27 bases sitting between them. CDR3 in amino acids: CASSPHLGVKRGSTEAFF. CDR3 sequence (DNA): TGTGCCAGCAGCCCGCATTTGGGGGTCAAAAGGGGGAGTACTGAAGCTTTCTTT. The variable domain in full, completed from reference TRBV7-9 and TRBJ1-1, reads DTGVSQNPRHKITKRGQNVTFRCDPISEHNRLYWYRQTLGQGPEFLTYFQNEAQLEKSRLLSDRFSAERPKGSFSTLEIQRTEQGDSAMYLCASSPHLGVKRGSTEAFFGQGTRLTVV.

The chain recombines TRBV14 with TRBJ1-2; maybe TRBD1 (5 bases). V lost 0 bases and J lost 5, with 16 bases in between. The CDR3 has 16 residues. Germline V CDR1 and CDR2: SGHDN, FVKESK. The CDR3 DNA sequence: TGTGCCAGCAGCCAAGATCTAGGGACCGGGGATTATGGCTACACCTTC. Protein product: CASSQDLGTGDYGYTF. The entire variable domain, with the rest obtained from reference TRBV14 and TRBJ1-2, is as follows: EAGVTQFPSHSVIEKGQTVTLRCDPISGHDNLYWYRRVMGKEIKFLLHFVKESKQDESGMPNNRFLAERTGGTYSTLKVQPAELEDSGVYFCASSQDLGTGDYGYTFGSGTRLTVV.

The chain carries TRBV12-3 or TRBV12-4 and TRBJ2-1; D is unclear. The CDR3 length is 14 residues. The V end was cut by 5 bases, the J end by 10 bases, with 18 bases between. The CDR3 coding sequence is TGTGCCAGCAGTAAACCCCCTTTGTTGGAGGAGCAGTTCTTC. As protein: CASSKPPLLEEQFF.

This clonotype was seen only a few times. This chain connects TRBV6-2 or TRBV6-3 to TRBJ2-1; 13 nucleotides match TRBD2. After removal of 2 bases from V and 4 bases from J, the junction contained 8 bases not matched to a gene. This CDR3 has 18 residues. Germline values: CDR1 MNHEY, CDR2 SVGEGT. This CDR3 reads CASSYGAPGLAGYNEQFF. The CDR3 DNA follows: TGTGCCAGCAGTTACGGCGCCCCGGGACTAGCGGGATACAATGAGCAGTTCTTC.